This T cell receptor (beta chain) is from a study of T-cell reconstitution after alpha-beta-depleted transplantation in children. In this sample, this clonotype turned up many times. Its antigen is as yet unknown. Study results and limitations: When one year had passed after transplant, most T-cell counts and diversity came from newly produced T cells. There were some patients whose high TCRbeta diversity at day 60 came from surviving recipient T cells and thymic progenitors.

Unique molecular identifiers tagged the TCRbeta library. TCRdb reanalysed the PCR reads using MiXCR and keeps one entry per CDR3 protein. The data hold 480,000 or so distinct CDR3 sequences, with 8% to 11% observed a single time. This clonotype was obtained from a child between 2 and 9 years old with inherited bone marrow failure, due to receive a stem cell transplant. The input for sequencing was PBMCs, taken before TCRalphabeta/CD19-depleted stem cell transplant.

The CDR3 region has the DNA TGCGCCAGCAGCCAAGATAACACTGAAGCTTTCTTT. Its protein product is CASSQDNTEAFF. The J gene is TRBJ1-1, the V gene TRBV4-3; the D is unclear. V was pared by 0 bases and J by 2 bases, with 1 base between. The CDR3 sequence is 12 residues long. The germline gives CDR1 LGHNA, CDR2 YSLEER.